Following are 27 T cell receptor beta chains from one sample sequenced in a study of T-cell memory formation after mild COVID-19 (dated by TCRdb to about 2021). Library generation was performed with 5' RACE. The run used an Illumina NovaSeq 6000. TCRdb ran its own pipeline on the public reads, namely fastp trimming at Q25 and MiXCR clone calling, and kept in-frame beta chains. CDR3 protein sequences are deduplicated, and each keeps its most common genes and DNA. Counted in this sample were 150,000 or so distinct CDR3 sequences; roughly 14% of them appeared once. In total, the top ten clones hold roughly 15% of the sample. Sequencing was performed on PBMCs or a T cell subset sorted from them (not recorded which). Receptors were obtained from an adult woman who had mild COVID-19 (a few samples of this study predate the infection). The sample titles of this study are shuffled in the database, so cell type and time point are left out; the donor was told from shared clones.

This clonotype occurred a few times. This chain links TRBV5-1 with TRBJ2-2; no clear D gene. The CDR3 runs 15 residues. Germline CDR1 reads SGHRS; CDR2 reads YFSETQ. The germline V and J ends were trimmed by 7 bases and 0 bases, with 13 bases remaining between them. The CDR3 DNA reads as TGCGCCAGCCGTCCGGATTGGGCGAACACCGGGGAGCTGTTTTTT. It translates to CASRPDWANTGELFF. The full variable domain, with the rest looked up from reference TRBV5-1 and TRBJ2-2, is KAGVTQTPRYLIKTRGQQVTLSCSPISGHRSVSWYQQTPGQGLQFLFEYFSETQRNKGNFPGRFSGRQFSNSRSEMNVSTLELGDSALYLCASRPDWANTGELFFGEGSRLTVL.

The V and J genes are TRBV5-5 and TRBJ2-1; possible D gene TRBD2, 5 bases. The V end lost 3 bases, the J end lost 8 bases, and 9 bases lay between the germline ends. There are 12 residues in the CDR3. Germline values: CDR1 SGHKS, CDR2 YYEKEE (reference sequence). The CDR3 DNA sequence: TGTGCCAGCAGCTCTATGAGGGATGAGCAGTTCTTC. Translated, it gives CASSSMRDEQFF.

The V and J genes are TRBV12-3 or TRBV12-4 and TRBJ2-3; no clear D gene. The CDR3 is made up of 14 amino acids. V was clipped by 2 bases and J by 6 bases, with 12 bases between them. This chain's CDR3 is CASSLMILGDTQYF. The CDR3 DNA is TGTGCCAGCAGTTTAATGATCCTAGGGGATACGCAGTATTTT.

The chain is built from TRBV5-1 and TRBJ1-5; 7 nucleotides match TRBD1. V dropped 4 bases and J dropped 2; count of bases not matched to a gene: 6. Germline V lookup: CDR1 SGHRS, CDR2 YFSETQ. This CDR3 is 15 amino acids long. The CDR3 DNA sequence: TGCGCCAGCAGCCCCGGACAGGACCGCAATCAGCCCCAGCATTTT. It translates to CASSPGQDRNQPQHF.

This clonotype appeared a few times. This chain connects TRBV5-4 to TRBJ2-7; D ambiguous. The CDR3 totals 13 residues. Germline loops: CDR1 SGHNT, CDR2 YYREEE (reference sequence). The germline V and J ends were trimmed by 4 bases and 6 bases, with 14 bases remaining between them. The CDR3 loop is CASSPYHSPEQYF. The CDR3 DNA reads as TGTGCCAGCAGCCCATATCACAGCCCCGAGCAGTACTTC.

About this clonotype itself: A single base separates this from a much larger clone, so it may be a read error. The V call is TRBV2, the J call TRBJ2-1; D remains unclear. Germline values: CDR1 SNHLY, CDR2 FYNNEI. CDR3 length equals 11 residues. The V and J ends lost 2 bases and 4 bases respectively, with 0 bases between them. CDR3: CASSEYNEQFF. The DNA for the CDR3 is TGTGCCAGCAGTGAATACAATGAGCAGTTCTTC. Full variable domain (missing parts from reference TRBV2 and TRBJ2-1): EPEVTQTPSHQVTQMGQEVILRCVPISNHLYFYWYRQILGQKVEFLVSFYNNEISEKSEIFDDQFSVERPDGSNFTLKIRSTKLEDSAMYFCASSEYNEQFFGPGTRLTVL.

This clonotype came up a few times. The genes are TRBV4-3 and TRBJ2-3; the match to TRBD2 covers 7 bases. V shed 1 base, J shed 3 bases, and the junction held 1 base outside the gene matches. This CDR3 is built from 14 residues. Per the germline V gene, CDR1 is LGHNA and CDR2 is YSLEER. This CDR3 reads CASSQAGGTDTQYF. The CDR3 region has the DNA TGCGCCAGCAGCCAAGCGGGAGGAACAGATACGCAGTATTTT.

This chain connects TRBV7-9 to TRBJ2-7; D is perhaps TRBD1 or TRBD2 (5 bases each). The germline V gene has CDR1 SEHNR and CDR2 FQNEAQ (reference sequence). The CDR3 is 13 amino acids. Trimming pared 5 bases from V and 2 bases from J, leaving 10 bases between. The CDR3 DNA is TGTGCCAGCAGCGAGGGGATTCCCTACGAGCAGTACTTC. Protein: CASSEGIPYEQYF.

The rearrangement links TRBV20-1 to TRBJ2-4; D is tentatively TRBD1 or TRBD2 (5 bases each). This CDR3 spans 13 amino acids. V was cut by 5 bases and J by 9 bases, with 17 bases left in between. From germline, CDR1 is DFQATT and CDR2 SNEGSKA (reference sequence). This CDR3 reads CSAPKKGGGIQYF. The CDR3 bases are TGCAGTGCTCCGAAAAAGGGTGGGGGCATTCAGTACTTC.

This clonotype has ten or more counts. The V and J genes are TRBV12-3 or TRBV12-4 and TRBJ2-1; D not resolved. The CDR3 sequence is 12 residues long. The V end lost 6 bases, the J end lost 4 bases, and 7 bases lay between the germline ends. The CDR3 sequence is CASSPRYNEQFF. The CDR3 coding sequence is TGTGCCAGCAGCCCTCGTTACAATGAGCAGTTCTTC.

This sequence joins TRBV13 and TRBJ1-1, with 8 bases aligning to TRBD1. The CDR3 length is 16 residues. Per the germline V gene, CDR1 is PRHDT and CDR2 is FYEKMQ (reference sequence). V shed 5 bases, J shed 10 bases, and the junction held 18 bases outside the gene matches. The CDR3, as DNA: TGTGCCAGCAGCACAACCGGGACAGGCGCTATAGTGGGAGCTTTCTTT. Translating it yields CASSTTGTGAIVGAFF.

The V gene is TRBV7-8, the J gene TRBJ2-1; D might be TRBD2 (6 bases). The CDR3 runs to 16 residues. V was clipped by 5 bases and J by 4 bases, with 18 bases between them. CDR1 is SGHVS, CDR2 FQNEAQ, per germline. The CDR3 loop reads CASSGRRDSPYNEQFF. CDR3 nucleotide sequence: TGTGCCAGCAGCGGCCGCCGGGACTCGCCATACAATGAGCAGTTCTTC.

This clonotype occurred a few times. The junction departs from germline at one end; a sequencing error may be responsible. The CDR3 protein is CASSPPAGANVLTF. The CDR3 region has the DNA TGTGCCAGCAGCCCCCCGGCTGGTGCCAACGTCCTGACTTTC. The chain couples TRBV5-6 to TRBJ2-6; D remains unclear. In germline, CDR1 is SGHDT, CDR2 YYEEEE. The CDR3 runs 14 residues.

In its sample, this clonotype was seen a few times. The chain employs TRBV7-9 and TRBJ2-7; TRBD2 matches at 8 bases. V shed 4 bases and J 4 bases; nucleotides not matched to a gene: 9. CDR1 and CDR2 from the germline V gene are SEHNR and FQNEAQ (reference sequence). There are 15 residues in the CDR3. The CDR3 DNA reads TGTGCCAGCAGCTGGCCCGGGGGGGGGATTTACGAGCAGTACTTC. Translating gives CASSWPGGGIYEQYF.

V is TRBV29-1 and J is TRBJ2-7, with D possibly TRBD1 on 6 matching bases. This CDR3 has 12 residues. Germline V lookup: CDR1 SQVTM, CDR2 ANQGSEA. V was cut by 4 bases and J by 2 bases, with 9 bases left in between. The CDR3 sequence is CSVGTAAYEQYF. CDR3 nucleotide sequence: TGCAGCGTTGGGACAGCCGCCTACGAGCAGTACTTC.

This clonotype was picked up a small number of times. The V call is TRBV20-1, the J call TRBJ1-1; 7 positions match TRBD1. Trimming removed 1 base from V and 11 bases from J; junction bases left unmatched: 7. The CDR3 is made up of 12 amino acids. Germline CDR1 reads DFQATT; CDR2 reads SNEGSKA (reference sequence). The CDR3 DNA sequence: TGCAGTGCTAGAGTCGAAAGGGGGCACGCTTTCTTT. It yields the protein CSARVERGHAFF.

The rearrangement uses TRBV9 and TRBJ1-1; 10 nucleotides match TRBD1. Germline V gene lookup returns CDR1 SGDLS and CDR2 YYNGEE. Trimming at V came to 3 bases and at J to 4 bases, leaving 6 bases not matched to a gene. This CDR3 spans 15 amino acids. CDR3 DNA: TGTGCCAGCAGCGAGCCCGGGACAGGGGCCACTGAAGCTTTCTTT. Translating it yields CASSEPGTGATEAFF.

This clonotype showed up just a few times. The chain recombines TRBV29-1 with TRBJ2-7, with 11 bases fitting TRBD1. The CDR3 runs to 13 residues. V lost 5 bases and J lost 3; bases outside the gene matches: 3. Germline V lookup: CDR1 SQVTM, CDR2 ANQGSEA. For the CDR3, the DNA is TGCAGCGTTTACGGGACAGGGGGCTACGAGCAGTACTTC. It is translated as CSVYGTGGYEQYF.

In its sample, this clonotype was seen a few times. The chain employs TRBV12-3 or TRBV12-4 and TRBJ1-1; D is unclear. V lost 10 bases, J lost 6 bases, and 12 bases lay in between. The CDR3 is 11 residues long. This chain's CDR3 is CATFGLAEAFF. The CDR3 bases are TGTGCCACTTTCGGGCTTGCTGAAGCTTTCTTT.

V usage is TRBV12-3 or TRBV12-4 and J usage is TRBJ2-3, with D possibly TRBD2 on 6 matching bases. Trimming took off 1 base at V and 5 bases at J, with 13 bases between the two ends. The CDR3 covers 15 residues. CDR3 sequence reads: CASSLDGSGRDTQYF. DNA for the CDR3: TGTGCCAGCAGTTTAGACGGGAGCGGTAGAGATACGCAGTATTTT.

The V call is TRBV7-8, the J call TRBJ2-1; 8 bases align to TRBD2. This CDR3 comprises 17 residues. J lost 5 bases, V lost 0 bases, and 9 bases had no gene match. CDR1 is SGHVS and CDR2 is FQNEAQ in the germline V gene. CDR3 amino acids: CASSLAVTGGQHNEQFF. The DNA of the CDR3 is TGTGCCAGCAGCTTAGCGGTTACGGGAGGGCAACACAATGAGCAGTTCTTC.

The gene calls are TRBV6-2 or TRBV6-3 and TRBJ2-7; TRBD2 matches at 11 bases. This CDR3 comprises 14 residues. From germline, CDR1 is MNHEY and CDR2 SVGEGT. After removal of 8 bases from V and 3 bases from J, the junction contained 6 bases not matched to a gene. The CDR3 loop reads CASFTGTSGYEQYF. In DNA form, the CDR3 reads TGTGCCAGCTTTACCGGGACTAGCGGCTACGAGCAGTACTTC.

The chain carries TRBV6-6 and TRBJ2-1; D not certain. This CDR3 spans 13 amino acids. Per the germline V gene, CDR1 is MNHNY and CDR2 is SVGAGI (reference sequence). V was cut by 2 bases and J by 5 bases, with 7 bases left in between. The CDR3 DNA reads as TGTGCCAGCAGTTACGCCAGTAACAATGAGCAGTTCTTC. Its translation is CASSYASNNEQFF.

In this sample, this clonotype turned up a few times. V gene TRBV27 combines with J gene TRBJ2-7; 7 nucleotides agree with TRBD2. From germline, CDR1 is MNHEY and CDR2 SMNVEV (reference sequence). Losses at the gene ends were 6 bases for V and 6 bases for J; bases not matched to a gene: 17. This CDR3 spans 16 amino acids. Here the CDR3 reads CASSSHASGKSSEQYF. In DNA, the CDR3 is TGTGCCAGCAGCTCCCATGCCAGCGGGAAATCGTCCGAGCAGTACTTC.

In this sample, this clonotype turned up a few times. The V call is TRBV20-1, the J call TRBJ2-1; D remains ambiguous. The CDR3 is made up of 14 amino acids. The germline CDR1 and CDR2 sequences are DFQATT and SNEGSKA (reference sequence). V lost 5 bases to trimming and J lost 0 bases, with 11 bases between them. In nucleotides, the CDR3 is TGCAGTGCTGGTAAGAGCAGCTCCTACAATGAGCAGTTCTTC. It yields the protein CSAGKSSSYNEQFF.

V is TRBV6-6 and J is TRBJ1-2, with 11 bases fitting TRBD1. Germline V gene lookup returns CDR1 MNHNY and CDR2 SVGAGI (reference sequence). The CDR3 has 16 residues. Trimming took 2 bases from V and 3 from J; bases not matched to a gene: 5. CDR3 in amino acids: CASSYGQGAQHYGYTF. In nucleotides, the CDR3 is TGTGCCAGCAGTTACGGACAGGGGGCGCAGCACTATGGCTACACCTTC.

This clonotype showed up just once. The chain uses TRBV12-3 or TRBV12-4 and TRBJ2-5, with D tentatively TRBD1 (5 bases). V was shortened by 0 bases and J by 6 bases, with 14 bases between the two germline ends. This CDR3 spans 15 amino acids. CDR3 nucleotides: TGTGCCAGCAGTTTAGCGGGGCCCCGGTCGAAGACCCAGTACTTC. Protein sequence: CASSLAGPRSKTQYF.